This T cell receptor beta chain was identified during a study of monozygotic twins with inflammatory bowel disease. Study outcomes and limitations: TCRbeta diversity (inverse Simpson) was lower in IBD patients than in healthy co-twins. Repertoire similarity did not differ between concordant and discordant twins, possibly owing to limited power.

Concerning this clonotype: The antigen is unknown.

The length of the CDR3 is 16 residues. Germline CDR1 LNHDA, CDR2 SQIVND (reference sequence). TCRdb reworked the 5' RACE reads into one entry per CDR3 protein, no DNA. The sample is made up of 80,000 or so distinct CDR3 sequences, and the top ten hold just under 7.5% of it. Each donor had less than 3 ml of blood drawn. This rearrangement joins TRBV19 to TRBJ2-2; the D call of TRBD2 rests on TCRdb alone, since no DNA is present to check it. Sample: blood. The receptor comes from a human donor with ulcerative colitis or Crohn's disease, or a healthy co-twin of an affected twin (not recorded which). CDR3 protein: CASSSLRDSNTGELFF. The full variable domain, with the rest looked up from reference TRBV19 and TRBJ2-2, is DGGITQSPKYLFRKEGQNVTLSCEQNLNHDAMYWYRQDPGQGLRLIYYSQIVNDFQKGDIAEGYSVSREKKESFPLTVTSAQKNPTAFYLCASSSLRDSNTGELFFGEGSRLTVL.